Shown below are 27 T cell receptor beta chains from a single sample sequenced in a study of cytomegalovirus exposure and HLA in healthy donors. With 60 Vbeta and 13 Jbeta primers, the PCR was carried out. Here immunoSEQ multiplex PCR was the method, and the copy in TCRdb shows in-frame clones only, minus some. The table shows 100,000 to 150,000 clones, with 76% occurring only once. The sequenced sample was PBMCs. The origin of the receptors is a female donor in good health and CMV-seropositive.

The chain joins TRBV10-3 to TRBJ1-2; 8 bases are a match to TRBD1. In germline, CDR1 is ENHRY, CDR2 SYGVKD. The junction had 8 bases not matched to a gene; V was cut back by 3 bases and J by 8 bases. CDR3 length: 14 amino acids. CDR3 DNA: TGTGCCATCAGTGATCCAGGGGGCTTCGACGGCTACACCTTC. Protein product: CAISDPGGFDGYTF.

Concerning this clone: A read error may produce the germline difference seen at one junction end. This sequence joins TRBV15 and TRBJ2-7, with 7 bases identical to TRBD1. The CDR3 runs 13 residues. Germline assignment: CDR1 LNHNV and CDR2 YYDKDF (reference sequence). CDR3 loop: CATSRELDRPDHF. As DNA, the CDR3 is TGTGCCACCAGCAGAGAATTGGACAGGCCGGACCACTTC.

V and J are TRBV6-1 and TRBJ1-1, with no clear D. V was cut by 2 bases and J by 0 bases, with 16 bases left in between. This CDR3 contains 17 residues. Germline CDR1 and CDR2: MNHNS and SASEGT. CDR3 region: CASSELGRRGMNTEAFF. The CDR3 DNA follows: TGTGCCAGCAGTGAACTCGGCAGGCGTGGTATGAACACTGAAGCTTTCTTT.

This chain links TRBV30 with TRBJ1-3, with D possibly TRBD1 on 5 matching bases. The CDR3 runs 13 residues. The germline V gene encodes CDR1 GTSNPN and CDR2 SVGIG (reference sequence). Trimming removed 4 bases at V and 2 bases at J, with 9 bases between. In nucleotides, the CDR3 is TGTGCCTGGACAGGGTATGCTGGAAACACCATATATTTT. Translation gives CAWTGYAGNTIYF.

In its sample, this clone was seen a few times. The chain uses TRBV19 and TRBJ1-1; D call uncertain. The CDR3 consists of 12 residues. Per the germline V gene, CDR1 is LNHDA and CDR2 is SQIVND (reference sequence). V lost 3 bases, J lost 6 bases, and 8 bases lay in between. The CDR3 nucleotides read TGTGCCAGTAGTATCAAGGAGTCTGAAGCTTTCTTT. Translated, it gives CASSIKESEAFF.

The genes are TRBV5-1 and TRBJ2-1; 7 nucleotides match TRBD2. CDR1 and CDR2 from the germline V gene are SGHRS and YFSETQ. J lost 15 bases, V lost 4 bases, and 13 bases had no gene match. The CDR3 is 13 residues long. In DNA, the CDR3 is TGCGCCAGCAGCGTTAGCGGGCTCAAACGGATGTTCTTC. It encodes CASSVSGLKRMFF.

The chain couples TRBV7-2 to TRBJ2-2; 7 bases match TRBD1. This CDR3 spans 16 amino acids. Per germline, CDR1 SGHTA and CDR2 FQGNSA. The V and J ends lost 0 bases and 0 bases, in that order; junction bases with no gene match: 1. CDR3 sequence reads: CASSLAGTANTGELFF. The CDR3 DNA reads TGTGCCAGCAGCTTAGCTGGGACAGCGAACACCGGGGAGCTGTTTTTT.

The J gene is TRBJ2-1, the V gene TRBV7-3, with 9 bases lining up with TRBD1. CDR3 length: 14 residues. The junction had 4 bases not matched to a gene; V was cut back by 4 bases and J by 6 bases. Germline CDR1 is SGHTA and CDR2 is FQGTGA. For the CDR3, the DNA is TGTGCCAGCAGCTGGGACAGGGTGGTCAATGAGCAGTTCTTC. Residues: CASSWDRVVNEQFF.

V is TRBV29-1 and J is TRBJ2-1, with TRBD2 as a possible D gene (5 bases). The CDR3 extends over 17 amino acids. CDR1 and CDR2 from the germline V gene are SQVTM and ANQGSEA. The V end was cut by 1 base, the J end by 0 bases, with 16 bases between. The CDR3 DNA is TGCAGCGTTGAAGTATTGGTCGGGGAGTTCTCCTACAATGAGCAGTTCTTC. It codes for CSVEVLVGEFSYNEQFF.

The chain carries TRBV19 and TRBJ2-3, with TRBD2 matching 11 bases. V shed 7 bases and J 6 bases; nucleotides not matched to a gene: 9. The CDR3 has 15 residues. Germline CDR1 LNHDA, CDR2 SQIVND (reference sequence). CDR3 DNA: TGTGCCAGTACCCCGACTAGCGGGACTTTTGATACGCAGTATTTT. Translating gives CASTPTSGTFDTQYF.

This clone appeared once. This chain links TRBV5-1 with TRBJ2-7; 9 bases fit TRBD1. Germline V gene sequence: CDR1 SGHRS, CDR2 YFSETQ. This CDR3 comprises 13 residues. Unmatched junction bases numbered 2, after V lost 5 bases and J lost 2 bases. The CDR3 loop is CASRGTGTYEQYF. The CDR3 DNA reads TGCGCCAGCAGAGGGACAGGGACCTACGAGCAGTACTTC. Supplemented by reference TRBV5-1 and TRBJ2-7, the full variable domain reads KAGVTQTPRYLIKTRGQQVTLSCSPISGHRSVSWYQQTPGQGLQFLFEYFSETQRNKGNFPGRFSGRQFSNSRSEMNVSTLELGDSALYLCASRGTGTYEQYFGPGTRLTVT.

This clone was found a few times. This chain uses TRBV7-2 with TRBJ1-5; tentatively, D is TRBD1 (5 bases). Trimming stripped 3 bases from V and 0 bases from J, with 9 bases between. CDR1 SGHTA and CDR2 FQGNSA come from the germline V gene. The CDR3 is 15 residues long. CDR3 loop: CASSLWTNSNQPQHF. DNA for the CDR3: TGTGCCAGCAGCTTGTGGACAAATAGCAATCAGCCCCAGCATTTT.

This chain joins TRBV7-2 and TRBJ2-1, with 7 bases that match TRBD1. V shed 2 bases, J shed 6 bases, and the junction held 7 bases outside the gene matches. Germline V gene data show CDR1 as SGHTA and CDR2 as FQGNSA. This CDR3 has 15 amino acids. This CDR3 is CASSLTRDSSNEQFF. CDR3 sequence (DNA): TGTGCCAGCAGCTTAACTCGGGACAGTTCCAATGAGCAGTTCTTC.

This chain connects TRBV9 to TRBJ1-1; D is possibly TRBD1 (5 bases). The CDR3 is 14 residues long. Germline loops: CDR1 SGDLS, CDR2 YYNGEE. V shed 6 bases and J shed 3 bases, with 15 bases lying between them. The CDR3 nucleotides read TGTGCCAGCACCCCAGGGCAGTTGGACACTGAAGCTTTCTTT. Translated, it gives CASTPGQLDTEAFF. The full variable domain, in which reference TRBV9 and TRBJ1-1 provide the parts outside the CDR3, is DSGVTQTPKHLITATGQRVTLRCSPRSGDLSVYWYQQSLDQGLQFLIQYYNGEERAKGNILERFSAQQFPDLHSELNLSSLELGDSALYFCASTPGQLDTEAFFGQGTRLTVV.

As to this clone: The same CDR3 arises from other DNA sequences in this sample as well. The J gene is TRBJ2-1, the V gene TRBV7-6, with 10 bases identical to TRBD1. Germline CDR1 and CDR2: SGHVS and FNYEAQ. CDR3 length: 16 amino acids. V lost 5 bases and J lost 1; bases outside the gene matches: 5. This CDR3 is CASSRRGQGSYNEQFF. The CDR3 region has the DNA TGTGCCAGCAGCCGACGGGGACAGGGGTCCTACAATGAGCAGTTCTTC.

This clone was detected only a few times. The chain links TRBV5-6 to TRBJ1-4; 7 bases fit TRBD1. This CDR3 contains 15 residues. J lost 4 bases, V lost 0 bases, and 3 bases had no gene match. CDR1 and CDR2 from the germline V gene are SGHDT and YYEEEE. For the CDR3, the DNA is TGTGCCAGCAGCTTGGGTACAGGGGATAATGAAAAACTGTTTTTT. The encoded protein is CASSLGTGDNEKLFF.

This clone turned up a few times. Other DNA variants within this sample encode the same CDR3. The rearrangement uses TRBV7-9 and TRBJ1-1; 8 bases match TRBD1. CDR3 length: 14 residues. The trim removed 5 bases at V and 5 bases at J, leaving 7 bases unmatched. The germline V gene encodes CDR1 SEHNR and CDR2 FQNEAQ (reference sequence). Written as DNA, the CDR3 is TGTGCCAGCAGCAAAGGACAGGGTTCTACTGAAGCTTTCTTT. It is translated as CASSKGQGSTEAFF.

A word on this clone: At the DNA level, this CDR3 is encoded by other sequences in the same sample as well. The chain recombines TRBV19 with TRBJ2-3, with D unclear. V gave up 4 bases and J gave up 1 base, with 6 bases separating them. CDR1 LNHDA and CDR2 SQIVND come from the germline V gene (reference sequence). The length of the CDR3 is 13 residues. The CDR3 nucleotides are TGTGCCAGTAGTAATCGGGGCACAGATACGCAGTATTTT. Translating gives CASSNRGTDTQYF.

The V call is TRBV19, the J call TRBJ1-5; 9 bases match TRBD1. The junction had 3 bases not matched to a gene; V was cut back by 5 bases and J by 7 bases. This CDR3 spans 13 amino acids. Germline CDR1 LNHDA, CDR2 SQIVND (reference sequence). CDR3 sequence (DNA): TGTGCCAGTAGTCGGGACAGGGTCCAGCCCCAGCATTTT. As protein: CASSRDRVQPQHF.

The chain has TRBV18 and TRBJ1-5; D ambiguous. Germline V lookup: CDR1 KGHSH, CDR2 LQKENI. Trimming stripped 4 bases from V and 5 bases from J, with 15 bases between. The CDR3 extends over 15 amino acids. The CDR3 loop reads CASSQAVGGYQPQHF. CDR3 in DNA: TGTGCCAGCTCACAGGCGGTGGGCGGGTATCAGCCCCAGCATTTT. Full variable domain (outside the CDR3, taken from reference TRBV18 and TRBJ1-5): NAGVMQNPRHLVRRRGQEARLRCSPMKGHSHVYWYRQLPEEGLKFMVYLQKENIIDESGMPKERFSAEFPKEGPSILRIQQVVRGDSAAYFCASSQAVGGYQPQHFGDGTRLSIL.

The V call is TRBV6-1, the J call TRBJ2-3; TRBD2 aligns across 9 bases. The V gene end was trimmed by 7 bases and the J gene end by 5 bases; junction bases not matched to a gene: 7. The germline gives CDR1 MNHNS, CDR2 SASEGT. The CDR3 has 14 amino acids. The CDR3 DNA reads as TGTGCCAGCATCGGACTAGCGAGGGAAGATACGCAGTATTTT. Its translation is CASIGLAREDTQYF.

The chain couples TRBV7-2 to TRBJ2-1; TRBD2 agrees at 7 bases. Germline lookup yields CDR1 SGHTA and CDR2 FQGNSA. The CDR3 covers 14 residues. Trimming took 6 bases from V and 4 from J; bases not matched to a gene: 6. DNA for the CDR3: TGTGCCAGCAGGATGGGGCGGGAGTACAATGAGCAGTTCTTC. It specifies CASRMGREYNEQFF.

The rearrangement links TRBV7-8 to TRBJ1-6; 8 nucleotides align to TRBD1. CDR3 length: 16 residues. Germline V gene sequence: CDR1 SGHVS, CDR2 FQNEAQ. With 3 bases clipped from V and 7 bases from J, the junction kept 8 bases outside the gene matches. In DNA form, the CDR3 reads TGTGCCAGCAGCTTGGGTGGACAGGGCCTAAATTCACCCCTCCACTTT. This codes for CASSLGGQGLNSPLHF.

This clone was counted between two and nine times. V and J are TRBV5-5 and TRBJ2-5; TRBD1 matches 9 bases. This CDR3 comprises 14 residues. V lost 4 bases to trimming and J lost 4 bases; unmatched junction nucleotides: 5. Germline V gives CDR1 SGHKS, CDR2 YYEKEE (reference sequence). The CDR3 region is CASSLGQGVETQYF. In nucleotides, the CDR3 is TGTGCCAGCAGCCTGGGACAGGGCGTAGAGACCCAGTACTTC.

This clone was picked up one time. The chain links TRBV18 to TRBJ2-7, with D maybe TRBD1 (6 bases). CDR3 length equals 16 residues. Trimming stripped 2 bases from V and 2 bases from J, with 16 bases between. Germline V gives CDR1 KGHSH, CDR2 LQKENI. This CDR3 reads CASSPGLQGSPYEQYF. Written as DNA, the CDR3 is TGTGCCAGCTCACCAGGGTTGCAGGGGTCCCCCTACGAGCAGTACTTC.

The rearrangement uses TRBV7-3 and TRBJ2-6; no clear D. The length of the CDR3 is 14 residues. Trimming took off 3 bases at V and 0 bases at J, with 3 bases between the two ends. The germline V gene has CDR1 SGHTA and CDR2 FQGTGA. The CDR3 DNA reads as TGTGCCAGCAGCTTGAGCTCTGGGGCCAACGTCCTGACTTTC. Its translation: CASSLSSGANVLTF.

This chain joins TRBV9 and TRBJ2-3; TRBD2 aligns across 7 bases. The germline V gene has CDR1 SGDLS and CDR2 YYNGEE. J gave up 4 bases and V 0 bases, and 5 bases lay outside the gene matches. CDR3 length: 15 amino acids. CDR3 amino acids: CASSVGAGRADTQYF. For the CDR3, the DNA is TGTGCCAGCAGCGTAGGGGCGGGGAGGGCAGATACGCAGTATTTT.